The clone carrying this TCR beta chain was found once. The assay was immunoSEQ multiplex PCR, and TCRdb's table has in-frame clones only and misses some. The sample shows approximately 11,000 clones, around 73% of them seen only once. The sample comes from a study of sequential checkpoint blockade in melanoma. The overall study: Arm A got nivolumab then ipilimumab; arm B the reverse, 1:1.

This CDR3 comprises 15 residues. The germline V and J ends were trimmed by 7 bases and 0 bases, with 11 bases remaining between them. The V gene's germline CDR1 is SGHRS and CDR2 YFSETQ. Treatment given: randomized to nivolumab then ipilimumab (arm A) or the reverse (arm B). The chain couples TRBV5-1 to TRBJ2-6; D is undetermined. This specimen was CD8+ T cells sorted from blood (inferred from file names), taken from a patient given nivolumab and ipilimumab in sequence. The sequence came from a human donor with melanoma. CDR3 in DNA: TGCGCCAGCTCCCCTTATAACTCTGGGGCCAACGTCCTGACTTTC. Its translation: CASSPYNSGANVLTF.